Here is one T cell receptor beta chain with its context. Its antigen remains undetermined. The input lacks base qualities; no much larger clone sits a single base away. The data originate from a study of OX40 agonist ivuxolimab in advanced cancers. In the study overall: Ivuxolimab was a fully human IgG2 agonistic monoclonal antibody targeting the costimulatory receptor OX40 (CD134). Among the approximately 50 dose-escalation patients, around 19 had hepatocellular carcinoma, some 15 melanoma, 9 renal cell carcinoma and 9 head and neck cancer. The paper reports the monotherapy dose-escalation portion (N of about 52 patients) of the phase I ivuxolimab trial. The purpose of peripheral TCRbeta sequencing was to test whether ivuxolimab changed TCR sequence diversity and led to clonal T-cell expansion. Intravenous ivuxolimab was administered to patients every 2 weeks at six dose levels: 0.01, 0.1, 0.3, 1.5, 3 and 10 mg/kg. Partial responses occurred in three dose-escalation patients: two with cutaneous melanoma and one with hepatocellular carcinoma. The dose-escalation cohort was roughly 80% male with a mean age of about 54 years, ranging from roughly 23 to 90. Patients were allowed to have had prior anti-PD-1, anti-PD-L1 or anti-CTLA-4 therapy, and approximately 43% of the dose-escalation patients had previously received checkpoint inhibitors. General conclusions and limits of the study: In the 0.1-3.0 mg/kg groups, partial responders had among the lowest normalized peripheral clonal expansion, particularly in CD8+ T cells. At doses of 0.1 to 3.0 mg/kg, clonal expansion of both CD4+ and CD8+ T cells in blood was seen between baseline and week 6. Antigen specificity was not determined for the clonally expanded peripheral T cells. After ivuxolimab, more expanded clones were found on average in CD8+ T cells than in CD4+ T cells. Low levels of normalized T-cell clonal expansion were also shown by some nonresponding patients.

Patients with a history of autoimmune disease or receiving systemic immunosuppression were excluded from the trial. Peripheral blood for TCR sequencing was collected from all dose cohorts at baseline, on cycle 4 day 1, and on cycle 7 day 1. The samples were drawn from a first-in-human, open-label, multicenter phase I dose-escalation trial of ivuxolimab. Adults with locally advanced or metastatic melanoma, renal cell carcinoma, hepatocellular carcinoma or head and neck squamous cell carcinoma were enrolled in the trial. Before TCR sequencing, CD4+ T cells and CD8+ T cells were sorted from peripheral blood as separate populations. CDR1 and CDR2 are read off the germline V gene as SGHNT and YENEEA. The CDR3, cysteine through phenylalanine, is 13 amino acids long. Only the CDR3 DNA is retained, 39 bases long and in frame from the first base. V sheds 2 bases and J sheds 1 base, leaving 5 bases between their ends.

Genomic DNA was extracted from sorted cells for sequencing of the TCRbeta CDR3 region. The immunoSEQ Assay was used to sequence the TCRbeta CDR3 regions. What TCRdb holds here is the immuneACCESS table cut down to in-frame rearrangements. Part of the clones is not present; checked against another copy, under half of the missing clones reflect an unresolved V gene, and the others are unexplained. The sample profile shows 52,000 or so clones; 84% of them were found once. Of the sample, 4.6% is held by the ten largest clones. Sequenced material: CD4+ or CD8+ T cells sorted from blood, taken in a trial of the OX40 agonist ivuxolimab. This receptor was identified in an adult with an advanced solid tumor such as melanoma, head and neck, liver or kidney cancer. This sequence uses TRBV11-3 and TRBJ1-2, with no confidently assigned D gene. CDR3 loop: CASSLNDNYGYTF. In nucleotide form, the sequence is TGTGCCAGCAGCTTAAACGATAACTATGGCTACACCTTC.